This T cell receptor (beta chain) was recovered during a study of CD8+ T cells in alopecia areata. Overall study results and limits: Scalp clonality and expanded CD8+ clones among the top 100 fell significantly with tofacitinib. Many of the expanded lesional clones endured in scalp and blood while on tofacitinib. Against the mouse data, patients shared TCRs less clearly, possibly for HLA reasons.

RNA extraction was followed by reverse transcription into cDNA, which acted as the sequencing template. Clones were sequenced by immunoSEQ multiplex PCR, and TCRdb holds only the in-frame ones, with some missing. The sample has 93,000 or so clones; under 90% are singletons. The treatment denotes: oral pan-JAK inhibitor, 5-10 mg twice daily. Of note for this clone: Its antigen is as yet unknown.

The germline V gene has CDR1 SEHNR and CDR2 FQNEAQ (reference sequence). The germline V and J ends were trimmed by 2 bases and 6 bases, with 14 bases remaining between them. CDR3 length: 14 amino acids. The material sequenced was CD8+ T cells sorted from blood, taken at roughly week 30, from a patient treated with tofacitinib. The TCR comes from a human donor with alopecia areata. This chain connects TRBV7-9 to TRBJ2-7, with D maybe TRBD2 (5 bases). CDR3 loop: CASSLIEGAGEQYF. CDR3 DNA: TGTGCCAGCAGCTTAATCGAGGGAGCAGGCGAGCAGTACTTC.